The clone carrying this T cell receptor (beta chain) came up once. Its antigen is undetermined. From germline, CDR1 is DFQATT and CDR2 SNEGSKA (reference sequence). The V gene lost 0 bases and the J gene lost 9 bases, with 6 bases spanning the gap. CDR3 length: 12 amino acids. The donors, healthy Caucasians from Russia, were aged 6 to 90. A minimum of 7 million PBMCs was isolated per sample. The sample comes from a study of blood T cells in healthy people across ages. Study observations and caveats: Estimated diversity that came from one million T cells was considered an underestimate.

Through a sample-barcoded 5' primer and a J-beta primer mix, a second PCR was run for about 7 to 12 cycles. MiXCR, applied by TCRdb to the 5' RACE reads, yields one record per CDR3 protein. The data hold about 800,000 distinct CDR3 sequences, with roughly 64% observed a single time. The specimen sequenced was blood. The gene calls are TRBV20-1 and TRBJ1-6; unclear D gene. This sequence was found in a man aged 25-45 years in good health. The CDR3 loop is CSARDQSSPLHF. The CDR3 region has the DNA TGCAGTGCTAGAGATCAAAGTTCACCCCTCCACTTT.